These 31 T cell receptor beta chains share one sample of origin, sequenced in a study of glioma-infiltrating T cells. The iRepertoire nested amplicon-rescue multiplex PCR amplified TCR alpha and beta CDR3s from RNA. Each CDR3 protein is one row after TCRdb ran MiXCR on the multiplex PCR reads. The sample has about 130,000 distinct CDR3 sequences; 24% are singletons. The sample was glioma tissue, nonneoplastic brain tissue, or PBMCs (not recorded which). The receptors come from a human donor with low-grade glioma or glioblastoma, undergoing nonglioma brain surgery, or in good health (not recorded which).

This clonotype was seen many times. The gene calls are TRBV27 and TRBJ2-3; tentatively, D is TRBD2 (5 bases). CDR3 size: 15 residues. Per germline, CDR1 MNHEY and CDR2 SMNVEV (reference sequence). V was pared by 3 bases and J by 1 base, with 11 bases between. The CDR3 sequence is CASSFANGGTDTQYF. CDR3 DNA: TGTGCCAGCAGTTTTGCGAACGGGGGCACAGATACGCAGTATTTT.

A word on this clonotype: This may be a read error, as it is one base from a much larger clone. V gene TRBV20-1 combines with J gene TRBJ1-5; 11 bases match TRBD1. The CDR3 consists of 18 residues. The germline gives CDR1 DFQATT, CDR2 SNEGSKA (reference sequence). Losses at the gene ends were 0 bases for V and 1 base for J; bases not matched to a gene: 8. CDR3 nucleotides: TGCAGTGCTAGAGATAGGGACAGGGGGAGGAGCAGCAATCAGCCCCAGCATTTT. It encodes CSARDRDRGRSSNQPQHF.

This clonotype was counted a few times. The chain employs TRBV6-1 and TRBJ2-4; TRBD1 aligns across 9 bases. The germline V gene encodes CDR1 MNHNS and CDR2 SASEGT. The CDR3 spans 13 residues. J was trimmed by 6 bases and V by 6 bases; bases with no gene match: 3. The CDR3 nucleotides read TGTGCCAGCAGCCCGGGACAGGGAAACATTCAGTACTTC. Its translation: CASSPGQGNIQYF.

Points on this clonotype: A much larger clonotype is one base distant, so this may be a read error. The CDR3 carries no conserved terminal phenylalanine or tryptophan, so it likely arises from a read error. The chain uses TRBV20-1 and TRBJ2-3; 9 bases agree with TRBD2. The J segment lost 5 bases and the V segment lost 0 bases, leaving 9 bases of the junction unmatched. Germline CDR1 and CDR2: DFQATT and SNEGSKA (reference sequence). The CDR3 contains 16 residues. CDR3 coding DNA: TGCAGTGCTAGAGATCATGAGCGGGGGGAGTTAGATACGCAGTATTTA. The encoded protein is CSARDHERGELDTQYL.

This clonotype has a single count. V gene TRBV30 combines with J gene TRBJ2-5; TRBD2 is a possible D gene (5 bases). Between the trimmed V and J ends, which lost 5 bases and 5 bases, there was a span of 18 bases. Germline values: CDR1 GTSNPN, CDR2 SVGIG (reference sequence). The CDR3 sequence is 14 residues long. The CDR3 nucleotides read TGTGCCTGGGGAGGACCGACCGTTGTGGAGACCCAGTACTTC. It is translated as CAWGGPTVVETQYF. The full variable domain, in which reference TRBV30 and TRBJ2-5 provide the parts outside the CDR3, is SQTIHQWPATLVQPVGSPLSLECTVEGTSNPNLYWYRQAAGRGLQLLFYSVGIGQISSEVPQNLSASRPQDRQFILSSKKLLLSDSGFYLCAWGGPTVVETQYFGPGTRLLVL.

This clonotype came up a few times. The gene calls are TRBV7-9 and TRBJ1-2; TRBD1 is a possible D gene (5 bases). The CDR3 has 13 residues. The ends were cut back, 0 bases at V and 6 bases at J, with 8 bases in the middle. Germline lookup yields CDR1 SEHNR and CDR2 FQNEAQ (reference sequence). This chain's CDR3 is CASSLAGADGYTF. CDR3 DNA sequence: TGTGCCAGCAGCTTAGCCGGGGCGGATGGCTACACCTTC.

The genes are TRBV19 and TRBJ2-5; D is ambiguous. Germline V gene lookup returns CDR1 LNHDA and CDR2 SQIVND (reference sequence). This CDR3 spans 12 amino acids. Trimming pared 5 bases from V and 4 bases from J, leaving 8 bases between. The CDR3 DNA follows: TGTGCCAGTAGTGTTGCGCGAGAGACCCAGTACTTC. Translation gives CASSVARETQYF.

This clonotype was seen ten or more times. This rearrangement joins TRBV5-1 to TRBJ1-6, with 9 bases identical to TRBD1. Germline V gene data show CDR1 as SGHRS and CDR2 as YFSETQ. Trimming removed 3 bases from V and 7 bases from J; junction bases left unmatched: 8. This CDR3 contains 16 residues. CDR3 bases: TGCGCCAGCAGCTCAACCGACAGGGGGTGGAATTCACCCCTCCACTTT. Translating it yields CASSSTDRGWNSPLHF. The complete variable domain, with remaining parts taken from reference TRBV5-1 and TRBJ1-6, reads KAGVTQTPRYLIKTRGQQVTLSCSPISGHRSVSWYQQTPGQGLQFLFEYFSETQRNKGNFPGRFSGRQFSNSRSEMNVSTLELGDSALYLCASSSTDRGWNSPLHFGNGTRLTVT.

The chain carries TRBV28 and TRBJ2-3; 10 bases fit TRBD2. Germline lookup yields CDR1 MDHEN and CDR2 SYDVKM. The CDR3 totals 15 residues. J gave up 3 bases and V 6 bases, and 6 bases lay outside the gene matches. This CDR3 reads CASSYLAGETDTQYF. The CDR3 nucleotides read TGTGCCAGCAGCTACCTAGCGGGGGAGACAGATACGCAGTATTTT. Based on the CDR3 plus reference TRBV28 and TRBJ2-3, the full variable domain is DVKVTQSSRYLVKRTGEKVFLECVQDMDHENMFWYRQDPGLGLRLIYFSYDVKMKEKGDIPEGYSVSREKKERFSLILESASTNQTSMYLCASSYLAGETDTQYFGPGTRLTVL.

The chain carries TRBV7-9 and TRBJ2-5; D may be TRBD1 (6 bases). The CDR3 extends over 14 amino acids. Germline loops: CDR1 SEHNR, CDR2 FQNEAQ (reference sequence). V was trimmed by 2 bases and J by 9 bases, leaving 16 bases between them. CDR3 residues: CASSLTGQTRAQYF. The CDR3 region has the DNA TGTGCCAGCAGCTTAACGGGACAAACTAGGGCCCAGTACTTC.

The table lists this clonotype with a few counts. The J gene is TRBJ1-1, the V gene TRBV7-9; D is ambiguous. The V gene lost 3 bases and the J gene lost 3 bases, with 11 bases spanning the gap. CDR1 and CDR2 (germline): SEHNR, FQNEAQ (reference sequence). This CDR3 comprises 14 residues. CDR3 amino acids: CASSFQRRDTEAFF. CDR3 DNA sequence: TGTGCCAGCAGCTTTCAACGACGGGACACTGAAGCTTTCTTT.

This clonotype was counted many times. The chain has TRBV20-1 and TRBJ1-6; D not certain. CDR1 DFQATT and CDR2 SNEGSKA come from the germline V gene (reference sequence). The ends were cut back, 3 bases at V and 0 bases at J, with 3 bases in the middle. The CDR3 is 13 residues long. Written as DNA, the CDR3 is TGCAGTGCTAGTCCCTCCTATAATTCACCCCTCCACTTT. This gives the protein CSASPSYNSPLHF.

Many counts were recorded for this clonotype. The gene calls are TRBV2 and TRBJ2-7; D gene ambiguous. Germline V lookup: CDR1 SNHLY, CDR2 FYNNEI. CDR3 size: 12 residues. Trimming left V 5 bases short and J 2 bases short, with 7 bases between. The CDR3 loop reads CASSWEAYEQYV. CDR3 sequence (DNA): TGTGCCAGCAGTTGGGAAGCCTACGAGCAGTACGTC.

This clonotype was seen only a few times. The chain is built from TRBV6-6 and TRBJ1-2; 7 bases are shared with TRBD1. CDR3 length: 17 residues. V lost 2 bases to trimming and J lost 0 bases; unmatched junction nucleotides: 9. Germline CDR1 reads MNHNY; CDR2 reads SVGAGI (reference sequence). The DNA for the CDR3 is TGTGCCAGCAGTTACAGGGGACAGTCCTTAGCTAACTATGGCTACACCTTC. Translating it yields CASSYRGQSLANYGYTF.

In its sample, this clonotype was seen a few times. The CDR3 DNA reads TGTGCCAGCAGCCCCGTTCAGGGTAACACCGGGGAGCTGTTTTTT. This sequence encodes CASSPVQGNTGELFF. J is TRBJ2-2 and V is TRBV7-9; possibly TRBD1 for D (5 bases). The germline V gene has CDR1 SEHNR and CDR2 FQNEAQ (reference sequence). The CDR3 length is 15 residues. The V end lost 5 bases, the J end lost 2 bases, and 12 bases lay between the germline ends.

The CDR3 reads CATKTGGEGNEQFF. CDR3 bases: TGTGCCACCAAGACAGGGGGCGAGGGCAATGAGCAGTTCTTC. J is TRBJ2-1 and V is TRBV10-3, with TRBD1 matching over 10 bases. V gave up 10 bases and J gave up 6 bases; unmatched junction bases: 9. The CDR3 spans 14 residues. Germline loops: CDR1 ENHRY, CDR2 SYGVKD.

This chain's CDR3 is CASSTLAGGTADTQYF. The CDR3 DNA is TGTGCCAGCAGCACGTTAGCGGGAGGGACTGCGGATACGCAGTATTTT. The chain is built from TRBV7-2 and TRBJ2-3, with TRBD2 matching 11 bases. The CDR3 runs to 16 residues. Trimming took 5 bases from V and 6 from J; bases not matched to a gene: 10. In germline, CDR1 is SGHTA, CDR2 FQGNSA.

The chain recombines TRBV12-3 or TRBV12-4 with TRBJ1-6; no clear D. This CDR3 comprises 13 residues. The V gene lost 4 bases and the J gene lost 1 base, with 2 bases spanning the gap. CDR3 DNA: TGTGCCAGCAGTTCGTCCTATAATTCACCCCTCCACTTT. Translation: CASSSSYNSPLHF.

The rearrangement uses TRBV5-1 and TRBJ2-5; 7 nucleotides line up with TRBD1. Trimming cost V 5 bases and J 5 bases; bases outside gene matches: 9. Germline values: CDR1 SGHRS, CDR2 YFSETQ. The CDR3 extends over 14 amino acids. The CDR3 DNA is TGCGCCAGCAGGAAGACGACAGGGTTGGAGACCCAGTACTTC. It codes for CASRKTTGLETQYF.

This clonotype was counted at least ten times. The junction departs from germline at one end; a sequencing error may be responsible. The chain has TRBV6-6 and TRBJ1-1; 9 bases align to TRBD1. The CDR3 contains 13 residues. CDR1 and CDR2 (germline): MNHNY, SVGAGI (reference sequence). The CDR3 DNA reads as TGTGCCAGCAGCTACTCGGGACAGGGTGAAGCTTTCTTT. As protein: CASSYSGQGEAFF.

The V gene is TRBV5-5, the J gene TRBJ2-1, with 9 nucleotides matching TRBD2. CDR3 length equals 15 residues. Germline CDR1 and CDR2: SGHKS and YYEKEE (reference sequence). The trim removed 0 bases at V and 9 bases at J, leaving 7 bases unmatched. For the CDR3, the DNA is TGTGCCAGCAGCTTGGGTTCTAGCGGGGTTTTTGAGCAGTTCTTC. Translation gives CASSLGSSGVFEQFF.

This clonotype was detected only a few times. The chain's CDR3 is CASSQETGTQYF. CDR3 in DNA: TGTGCCAGCAGCCAAGAAACCGGGACCCAGTACTTC. The genes are TRBV3-1 and TRBJ2-5; D remains unclear. The CDR3 contains 12 residues. The V end lost 0 bases, the J end lost 7 bases, and 6 bases lay between the germline ends. In germline, CDR1 is LGHDT, CDR2 YNNKEL (reference sequence).

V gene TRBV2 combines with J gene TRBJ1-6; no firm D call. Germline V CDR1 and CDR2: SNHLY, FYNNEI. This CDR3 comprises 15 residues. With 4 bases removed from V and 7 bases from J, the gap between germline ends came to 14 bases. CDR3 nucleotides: TGTGCCAGCAGTGGGGCAACCCGGTCGAATTCACCCCTCCACTTT. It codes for CASSGATRSNSPLHF.

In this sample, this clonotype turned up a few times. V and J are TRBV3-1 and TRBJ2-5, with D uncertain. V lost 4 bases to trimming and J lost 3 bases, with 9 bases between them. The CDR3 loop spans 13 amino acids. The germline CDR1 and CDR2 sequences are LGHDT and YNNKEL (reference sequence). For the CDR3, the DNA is TGTGCCAGCAGCCTGGTCCAGGAAGAGACCCAGTACTTC. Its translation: CASSLVQEETQYF.

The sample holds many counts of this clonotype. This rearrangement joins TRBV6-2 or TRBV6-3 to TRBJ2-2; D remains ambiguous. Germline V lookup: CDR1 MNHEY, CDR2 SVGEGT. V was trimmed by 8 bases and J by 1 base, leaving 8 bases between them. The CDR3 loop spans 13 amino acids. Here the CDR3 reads CASRHLNTGELFF. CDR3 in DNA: TGTGCCAGCCGACACCTGAACACCGGGGAGCTGTTTTTT.

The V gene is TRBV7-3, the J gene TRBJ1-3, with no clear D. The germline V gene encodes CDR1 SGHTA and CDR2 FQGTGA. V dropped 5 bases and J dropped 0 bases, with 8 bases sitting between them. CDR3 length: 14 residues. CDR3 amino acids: CASSQGSSGNTIYF. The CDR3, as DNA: TGTGCCAGCAGCCAAGGCAGCTCTGGAAACACCATATATTTT.

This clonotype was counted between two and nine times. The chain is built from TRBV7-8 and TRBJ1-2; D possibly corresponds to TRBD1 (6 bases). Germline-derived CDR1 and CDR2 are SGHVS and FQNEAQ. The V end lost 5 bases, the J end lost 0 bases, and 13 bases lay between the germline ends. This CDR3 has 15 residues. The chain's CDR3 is CASSPYRVANYGYTF. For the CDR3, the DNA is TGTGCCAGCAGCCCCTACAGGGTAGCTAACTATGGCTACACCTTC. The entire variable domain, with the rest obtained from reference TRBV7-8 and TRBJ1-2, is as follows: GAGVSQSPRYKVAKRGQDVALRCDPISGHVSLFWYQQALGQGPEFLTYFQNEAQLDKSGLPSDRFFAERPEGSVSTLKIQRTQQEDSAVYLCASSPYRVANYGYTFGSGTRLTVV.

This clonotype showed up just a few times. CDR3 in DNA: TGTGCCAGCAGTTACGCCGGGGGCCCCATACGGACCCAGTACTTC. Protein product: CASSYAGGPIRTQYF. The J gene is TRBJ2-5, the V gene TRBV6-6; the D gene could be TRBD1 or TRBD2 (6 bases each). The CDR3 totals 15 residues. V was shortened by 2 bases and J by 7 bases, with 17 bases between the two germline ends. From germline, CDR1 is MNHNY and CDR2 SVGAGI (reference sequence).

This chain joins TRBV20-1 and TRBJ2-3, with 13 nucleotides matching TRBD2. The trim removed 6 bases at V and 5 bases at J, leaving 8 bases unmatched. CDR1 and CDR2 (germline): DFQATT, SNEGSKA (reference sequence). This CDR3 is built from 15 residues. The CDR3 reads CSATSGGAALDTQYF. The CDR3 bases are TGCAGTGCAACTAGCGGGGGGGCTGCTTTAGATACGCAGTATTTT.

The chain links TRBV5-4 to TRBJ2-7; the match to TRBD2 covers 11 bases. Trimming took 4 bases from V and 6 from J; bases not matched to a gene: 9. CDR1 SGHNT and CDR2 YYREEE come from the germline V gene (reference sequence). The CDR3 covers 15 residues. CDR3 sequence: CASSQGGTSGGEQYV. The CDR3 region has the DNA TGTGCCAGCAGCCAAGGAGGTACTAGCGGGGGCGAGCAGTACGTC.

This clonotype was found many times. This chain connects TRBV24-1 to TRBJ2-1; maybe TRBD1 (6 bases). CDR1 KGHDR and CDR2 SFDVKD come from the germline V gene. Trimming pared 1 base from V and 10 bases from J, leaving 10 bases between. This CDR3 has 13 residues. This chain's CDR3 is CATSDFRGSEQFF. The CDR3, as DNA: TGTGCCACCAGTGATTTTAGGGGGTCGGAGCAGTTCTTC.